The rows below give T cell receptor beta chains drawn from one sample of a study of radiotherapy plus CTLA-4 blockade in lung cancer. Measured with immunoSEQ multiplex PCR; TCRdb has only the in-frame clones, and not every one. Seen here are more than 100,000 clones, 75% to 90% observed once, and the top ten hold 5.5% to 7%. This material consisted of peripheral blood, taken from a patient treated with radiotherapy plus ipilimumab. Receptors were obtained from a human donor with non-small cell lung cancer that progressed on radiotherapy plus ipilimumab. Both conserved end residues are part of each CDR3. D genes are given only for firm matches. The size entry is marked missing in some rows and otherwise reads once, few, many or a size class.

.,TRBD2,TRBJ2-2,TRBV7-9,TGTGCCAGCAGCTTAATTCCCAGCGGGGCTTCTGGCGGGGAGCTGTTTTTT,CASSLIPSGASGGELFF
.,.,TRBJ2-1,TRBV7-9,TGTGCCAGCAGCCTGACTACTACTCCCGCCAATGAGCAGTTCTTC,CASSLTTTPANEQFF
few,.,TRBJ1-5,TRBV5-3,TGTGCCAGAAGCTTGGGCGGACAATTTAGCAATCAGCCCCAGCATTTT,CARSLGGQFSNQPQHF
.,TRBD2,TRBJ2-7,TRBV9,TGTGCCAGCAGCGGCGGGAGCTCCTACGAGCAGTACTTC,CASSGGSSYEQYF
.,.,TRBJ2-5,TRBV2,TGTGCCAGCAGTGAGGGACGAGGGAAGACCCAGTACTTC,CASSEGRGKTQYF
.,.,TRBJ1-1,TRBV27,TGTGCCAGCAGTCCAGACAGGAGGCGTGAAGCTTTCTTT,CASSPDRRREAFF
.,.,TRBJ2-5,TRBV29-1,TGCAGCGTTGCCCTTAGCCAAGAGACCCAGTACTTC,CSVALSQETQYF
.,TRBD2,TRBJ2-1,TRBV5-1,TGCGCCAGCAGCTTAATAGCGGGAAGGGGTTCCTACAATGAGCAGTTCTTC,CASSLIAGRGSYNEQFF
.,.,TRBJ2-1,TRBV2,TGTGCCAGCAGTGCGGCGGGACGGGCGTATTACAATGAGCAGTTCTTC,CASSAAGRAYYNEQFF
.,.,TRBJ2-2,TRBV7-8,TGTGCCAGCAGCCCCAGGGGACGGACCGGGGAGCTGTTTTTT,CASSPRGRTGELFF
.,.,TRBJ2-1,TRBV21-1,TGTGCCAGCAGCAAAGGCCGGAGGGGAGCGAAGAGCTCCTACAATGAGCAGTTCTTC,CASSKGRRGAKSSYNEQFF
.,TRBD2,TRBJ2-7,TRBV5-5,TGTGCCAGCAGCTTGGTCCCTAGCGGGAGTGGTTCCTACGAGCAGTACTTC,CASSLVPSGSGSYEQYF
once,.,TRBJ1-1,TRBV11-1,TGTGCCAGCAGCTTCCGCAGCTTCACTGAAGCTTTCTTT,CASSFRSFTEAFF
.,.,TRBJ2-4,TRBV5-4,TGTGCCAGCAGCTTGGGGCAGAAAAACATTCAGTACTTC,CASSLGQKNIQYF
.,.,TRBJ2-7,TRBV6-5,TGTGCCAGCAGGAGGGGTCACGAGCAGTACTTC,CASRRGHEQYF
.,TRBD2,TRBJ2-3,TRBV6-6,TGTGCCAGCAGTTACCTTACGGGGGAGGGGTATTTT,CASSYLTGEGYF
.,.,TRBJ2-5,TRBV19,TGTGCCAGTAGTACGGCAGGAGTCCGGGAGACCCAGTACTTC,CASSTAGVRETQYF
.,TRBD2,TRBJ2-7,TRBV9,TGTGCCAGCAGCGGCAGGGAGTCAATGGGACTACCCTACGAGCAGTACTTC,CASSGRESMGLPYEQYF
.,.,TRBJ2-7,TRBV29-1,TGCAGCGTTGGGTTGGCGGCCGAGCAGTACTTC,CSVGLAAEQYF
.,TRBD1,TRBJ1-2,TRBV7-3,TGTGCCAGCAGCTTAACTGGAGGGACAGGCTATGGCTACACCTTC,CASSLTGGTGYGYTF
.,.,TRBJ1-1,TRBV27,TGTGCCAGCAGTTCCCTAGGGGGAAACACTGAAGCTTTCTTT,CASSSLGGNTEAFF
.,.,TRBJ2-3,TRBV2,TGTGCCAGCAGTGAGGACGCAGATACGCAGTATTTT,CASSEDADTQYF
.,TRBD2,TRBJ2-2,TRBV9,TGTGCCAGCAGCGCCAGGACTAGCGGGGAAACCGGGGAGCTGTTTTTT,CASSARTSGETGELFF
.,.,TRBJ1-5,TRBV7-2,TGTGCCAGCAGTCTCGACAGCAATCAGCCCCAGCATTTT,CASSLDSNQPQHF
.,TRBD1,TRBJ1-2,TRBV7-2,TGTGCCAGCAGCCCTAGACAGGGGGCGCAAGGCTACACCTTC,CASSPRQGAQGYTF
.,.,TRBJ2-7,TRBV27,TGTGCCAGCAGTTTATCCCTTGACTACGAGCAGTACTTC,CASSLSLDYEQYF
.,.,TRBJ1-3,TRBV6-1,TGTGCCAGCAGCTCGGAGAGTAAGGGAAACACCATATATTTT,CASSSESKGNTIYF
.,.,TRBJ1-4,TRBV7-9,TGTGCCAGCAGCCCCGAGGGCAGGGATAATGAAAAACTGTTTTTT,CASSPEGRDNEKLFF
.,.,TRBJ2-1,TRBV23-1,TGCGCCAGCCGCACGACCAGAACCTACAATGAGCAGTTCTTC,CASRTTRTYNEQFF
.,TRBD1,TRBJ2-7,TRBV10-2,TGCGCCAGCAGTTTTTCCGGGACAGGCATCTCCTACGAGCAGTACTTC,CASSFSGTGISYEQYF
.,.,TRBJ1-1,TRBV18,TGTGCCAGCTCAGCCCAAAGGGGGGACACTGAAGCTTTCTTT,CASSAQRGDTEAFF
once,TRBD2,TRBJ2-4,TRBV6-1,TGTGCCAGCAGTGAAGCGGGAGGGATTGGGTCCAAAAACATTCAGTACTTC,CASSEAGGIGSKNIQYF